The 10 T cell receptor beta chains listed next were all sequenced from one sample in a study of blood T cell repertoires in COVID-19. Profiling relied on immunoSEQ multiplex PCR, and the TCRdb table lists in-frame clones only, not all of them. Here the sample spans 250,000 or so clones, 70% to 90% being singletons. The source material was PBMCs or T cells enriched from blood (not recorded which). These receptors were collected from a woman younger than 45 with acute COVID-19.

The chain joins TRBV30 to TRBJ2-1, with TRBD2 identical over 11 bases. Germline V gives CDR1 GTSNPN, CDR2 SVGIG (reference sequence). This CDR3 comprises 13 residues. J lost 5 bases, V lost 3 bases, and 0 bases had no gene match. This CDR3 is CAWRGLADNEQFF. DNA of the CDR3: TGTGCCTGGAGGGGACTAGCGGACAATGAGCAGTTCTTC.

This clone was detected only once. The CDR3 spells CASSPLASGKNEQFF. The CDR3 nucleotides are TGTGCCAGCAGCCCTCTGGCTAGCGGGAAAAATGAGCAGTTCTTC. The rearrangement joins TRBV9 to TRBJ2-1, with 9 bases lining up with TRBD2. This CDR3 contains 15 residues. Per germline, CDR1 SGDLS and CDR2 YYNGEE. V shed 4 bases and J 7 bases; nucleotides not matched to a gene: 9.

This clone was detected only a few times. The chain combines TRBV10-3 with TRBJ2-2, with a possible D match to TRBD1 (7 bases). The CDR3 contains 19 residues. Trimming pared 6 bases from V and 5 bases from J, leaving 28 bases between. Germline V gene lookup returns CDR1 ENHRY and CDR2 SYGVKD. The CDR3 here is CAIRGQRRGLLKTTGELFF. The DNA of the CDR3 is TGTGCCATCAGGGGACAGCGCCGAGGACTACTTAAGACTACCGGGGAGCTGTTTTTT.

The chain links TRBV29-1 to TRBJ1-3; D perhaps matches TRBD1 (5 bases). There are 12 residues in the CDR3. The germline CDR1 and CDR2 sequences are SQVTM and ANQGSEA. V dropped 7 bases and J dropped 3 bases, with 10 bases sitting between them. CDR3 in amino acids: CSARDFGNTIYF. DNA for the CDR3: TGCAGCGCCCGGGACTTTGGAAACACCATATATTTT.

A single count supports this clone. The chain carries TRBV25-1 and TRBJ2-3, with D tentatively TRBD2 (5 bases). In germline, CDR1 is MGHDK, CDR2 SYGVNS. V gave up 4 bases and J gave up 6 bases, with 11 bases separating them. This CDR3 is built from 13 residues. The CDR3 loop is CASSAGFGDTQYF. For the CDR3, the DNA is TGTGCCAGCAGTGCGGGGTTTGGGGATACGCAGTATTTT. The whole variable domain, filled in from reference TRBV25-1 and TRBJ2-3, reads EADIYQTPRYLVIGTGKKITLECSQTMGHDKMYWYQQDPGMELHLIHYSYGVNSTEKGDLSSESTVSRIRTEHFPLTLESARPSHTSQYLCASSAGFGDTQYFGPGTRLTVL.

The CDR3 is CASSLTGTDRSFF. The CDR3 DNA reads as TGTGCCAGCAGCTTAACCGGGACAGACCGTTCTTTCTTT. The V and J genes are TRBV7-9 and TRBJ1-1; TRBD1 matches 7 bases. The CDR3 spans 13 residues. V was pared by 2 bases and J by 12 bases, with 9 bases of the junction left unmatched. Germline V gene lookup returns CDR1 SEHNR and CDR2 FQNEAQ (reference sequence).

The chain joins TRBV28 to TRBJ1-4; D is undetermined. Trimming took 1 base from V and 4 from J, leaving 7 bases between them. This CDR3 is built from 14 residues. The germline gives CDR1 MDHEN, CDR2 SYDVKM. DNA for the CDR3: TGTGCCAGCAGTTTATCCAGGAATAATGAAAAACTGTTTTTT. Its translation: CASSLSRNNEKLFF.

V usage is TRBV5-1 and J usage is TRBJ2-3; 8 bases map to TRBD2. V lost 0 bases and J lost 2; bases outside the gene matches: 2. The length of the CDR3 is 15 residues. Germline-derived CDR1 and CDR2 are SGHRS and YFSETQ. The CDR3 DNA sequence: TGCGCCAGCAGCTTGGCGGGAGGGGACACAGATACGCAGTATTTT. It yields the protein CASSLAGGDTDTQYF.

The chain is built from TRBV10-3 and TRBJ2-1, with D possibly TRBD1 on 6 matching bases. The V end was cut by 6 bases, the J end by 4 bases, with 16 bases between. The CDR3 totals 15 residues. Germline assignment: CDR1 ENHRY and CDR2 SYGVKD. The CDR3 region is CAIREGGTTYNEQFF. The CDR3 nucleotides are TGTGCCATCAGGGAAGGGGGTACGACTTACAATGAGCAGTTCTTC.

J is TRBJ1-1 and V is TRBV28, with 9 bases fitting TRBD1. The CDR3 is 15 residues long. Germline values: CDR1 MDHEN, CDR2 SYDVKM. V lost 6 bases to trimming and J lost 3 bases; unmatched junction nucleotides: 8. CDR3 amino acids: CASSPGTGRDTEAFF. Written as DNA, the CDR3 is TGTGCCAGCAGCCCTGGGACAGGGCGGGACACTGAAGCTTTCTTT.